Listed here are 8 T cell receptor beta chains from one sample, sequenced in a study of OX40 agonist ivuxolimab in advanced cancers. The repertoire was sequenced with immunoSEQ multiplex PCR; TCRdb's copy has only in-frame clones and lacks some. The table shows 83,000 or so clones, with 90% occurring only once. The starting material was CD4+ or CD8+ T cells sorted from blood, obtained in a trial of the OX40 agonist ivuxolimab. Receptors were obtained from an adult with an advanced solid tumor such as melanoma, head and neck, liver or kidney cancer.

V usage is TRBV10-3 and J usage is TRBJ2-7; maybe TRBD1 (5 bases). V lost 4 bases and J 3 bases, leaving 16 bases between the germline ends. This CDR3 region has 15 residues. Germline V gene data show CDR1 as ENHRY and CDR2 as SYGVKD. CDR3 in DNA: TGTGCCATCAGTGGGGGTTGGGGCAGCCACTACGAGCAGTACTTC. Encoded protein: CAISGGWGSHYEQYF.

The chain employs TRBV19 and TRBJ2-3; 9 positions agree with TRBD2. V lost 1 base to trimming and J lost 5 bases; unmatched junction nucleotides: 7. This CDR3 is 16 amino acids long. Germline loops: CDR1 LNHDA, CDR2 SQIVND (reference sequence). The CDR3 loop reads CASSIVTGLAGDTQYF. CDR3 coding DNA: TGTGCCAGTAGTATAGTTACGGGACTAGCTGGAGATACGCAGTATTTT.

The CDR3: CASSLYDIGGDDEQYF. CDR3 in DNA: TGCGCCAGCAGCTTATACGACATTGGAGGGGACGACGAGCAGTACTTC. The rearrangement uses TRBV4-3 and TRBJ2-7; tentatively, D is TRBD2 (6 bases). Germline V gene data show CDR1 as LGHNA and CDR2 as YSLEER. Trimming removed 5 bases from V and 5 bases from J, with 22 bases in between. The CDR3 totals 16 residues.

CDR3 sequence reads: CASSQGQGHTGELFF. The CDR3 DNA is TGCGCCAGCAGCCAAGGACAAGGGCACACCGGGGAGCTGTTTTTT. V is TRBV4-3 and J is TRBJ2-2; D is uncertain. The CDR3 totals 15 residues. Per the germline V gene, CDR1 is LGHNA and CDR2 is YSLEER. With 1 base removed from V and 3 bases from J, the gap between germline ends came to 9 bases.

The CDR3: CASRGAGGYEQYF. CDR3 bases: TGTGCCAGTCGCGGAGCGGGTGGTTACGAGCAGTACTTC. The chain links TRBV18 to TRBJ2-7; D possibly corresponds to TRBD2 (6 bases). Germline CDR1 KGHSH, CDR2 LQKENI. The CDR3 has 13 residues. V lost 9 bases to trimming and J lost 4 bases, with 16 bases between them.

This clone was seen just once. This chain connects TRBV5-1 to TRBJ2-4; tentatively, D is TRBD1 (5 bases). This CDR3 is built from 14 residues. V shed 4 bases and J shed 0 bases, with 8 bases lying between them. Germline V CDR1 and CDR2: SGHRS, YFSETQ. The CDR3 DNA is TGCGCCAGCAGCCCGACAGTAGCCAAAAACATTCAGTACTTC. Amino acid sequence: CASSPTVAKNIQYF. Complete variable domain (other parts from reference TRBV5-1 and TRBJ2-4): KAGVTQTPRYLIKTRGQQVTLSCSPISGHRSVSWYQQTPGQGLQFLFEYFSETQRNKGNFPGRFSGRQFSNSRSEMNVSTLELGDSALYLCASSPTVAKNIQYFGAGTRLSVL.

The CDR3 DNA reads TGTGCCAGCAGCGTAGGTTCCTATAATTCACCCCTCCACTTT. Its translation: CASSVGSYNSPLHF. The chain couples TRBV9 to TRBJ1-6; D ambiguous. V lost 0 bases and J 1 base, leaving 2 bases between the germline ends. This CDR3 is 14 amino acids long. The V gene's germline CDR1 is SGDLS and CDR2 YYNGEE.

The CDR3 loop is CASSYEAGGKYEQYF. The CDR3 region has the DNA TGTGCCAGCAGTTACGAGGCGGGAGGGAAATACGAGCAGTACTTC. The J gene is TRBJ2-7, the V gene TRBV6-5, with 9 bases matching TRBD2. Germline assignment: CDR1 MNHEY and CDR2 SVGAGI. The CDR3 consists of 15 residues. With V trimmed by 2 bases and J by 4 bases, 6 bases remained unmatched.